This T cell receptor (beta chain) was profiled in a study of shared clonotypes between healthy human individuals. CDR3 size: 16 residues. Losses at the gene ends were 5 bases for V and 6 bases for J; bases not matched to a gene: 12. CDR1 is PRHDT, CDR2 FYEKMQ, per germline (reference sequence). CD45RO-negative, CCR7-positively selected cells formed the naive CD8 fraction, excluding terminally differentiated effector memory CD45RA+ cells. In this sample, this clone turned up a few times. TCRdb's copy holds only in-frame clones and misses some; the assay was immunoSEQ multiplex PCR. The profile shows hundreds of thousands of clones, roughly 95% of them singletons.

This TCR derives from a woman in her twenties or thirties in good health. The material sequenced was naive CD8+ T cells sorted from blood. The chain employs TRBV13 and TRBJ2-1, with 8 positions matching TRBD2. The CDR3 DNA reads TGTGCCAGCAGCGCACAAGGACTAGCAGGCTTCAATGAGCAGTTCTTC. It encodes CASSAQGLAGFNEQFF.